Included here is one TCR beta chain sequence, with context. The antigen is unknown. The data derive from a study of shared clonotypes between healthy human individuals. Authors' methods: There were no quality scores in the junction-only immunoSEQ sequences, so filtering differed. Profiled with immunoSEQ multiplex PCR; TCRdb holds only in-frame clones, not every one. V and J calls and clone size are given by that table; D and trimming were obtained from the DNA. The sample consists of fewer than 2.5 million clones, approximately 94% of them appearing once. CDR1 and CDR2 (germline): MDHEN, SYDVKM. Losses at the gene ends were 4 bases for V and 8 bases for J; bases not matched to a gene: 9. CDR3 size: 14 residues. Study-wide points: The naive CD4 repertoires of several donors were compared, and approximately 5% of clonotypes were shared. Sampling included only blood; tissue repertoires likely differ.

This chain joins TRBV28 and TRBJ1-2, with 8 bases identical to TRBD1. Sequenced: naive CD4+ T cells from PBMCs. Subset noted: CD45RA+ positively selected. This receptor was obtained from a young man in good health. Some clones in this sample may be carry-over from other donors' samples. The CDR3 coding sequence is TGTGCCAGCAGTTCAGTTCCACAGGGGGAGGGCTACACCTTC. Residues: CASSSVPQGEGYTF.